Listed here are 14 T cell receptor beta chains from one sample, sequenced in a study of cytomegalovirus exposure and HLA in healthy donors. The PCR ran on 60 Vbeta and 13 Jbeta primers. TCRdb keeps only in-frame clones here, not all; method: immunoSEQ multiplex PCR. Of roughly 110,000 clones listed, around 83% are singletons. The sequenced material came from PBMCs. The receptor source for this set is a young man in good health and CMV-seropositive.

This rearrangement joins TRBV2 to TRBJ2-5, with 9 bases fitting TRBD2. J was trimmed by 4 bases and V by 6 bases; bases with no gene match: 15. The CDR3 spans 17 residues. CDR1 and CDR2 from the germline V gene are SNHLY and FYNNEI. CDR3 sequence: CASSRIAGVEGGETQYF. CDR3 coding DNA: TGTGCCAGCAGCAGAATAGCGGGAGTCGAGGGCGGAGAGACCCAGTACTTC.

The chain recombines TRBV6-5 with TRBJ1-2; 7 positions match TRBD1. V was pared by 5 bases and J by 4 bases, with 4 bases of the junction left unmatched. The CDR3 is 13 residues long. Per germline, CDR1 MNHEY and CDR2 SVGAGI. CDR3 amino acids: CASSRQGSYGYTF. The CDR3 coding sequence is TGTGCCAGCAGTCGACAGGGTTCCTATGGCTACACCTTC.

This rearrangement joins TRBV10-3 to TRBJ2-3, with TRBD1 matching 10 bases. Per germline, CDR1 ENHRY and CDR2 SYGVKD. This CDR3 spans 15 amino acids. J lost 3 bases, V lost 1 base, and 1 base had no gene match. The CDR3 sequence: CAISELDRGTDTQYF. The CDR3 DNA reads TGTGCCATCAGTGAGTTGGACAGGGGGACAGATACGCAGTATTTT.

The genes are TRBV9 and TRBJ1-2; D remains ambiguous. From germline, CDR1 is SGDLS and CDR2 YYNGEE. Trimming cost V 3 bases and J 7 bases, with 7 bases left between them. The CDR3 consists of 11 residues. The DNA for the CDR3 is TGTGCCAGCAGCGCCCTTAGTGGCTACACCTTC. As protein: CASSALSGYTF.

This sequence joins TRBV2 and TRBJ2-1, with 8 bases lining up with TRBD1. CDR1 is SNHLY, CDR2 FYNNEI, per germline. The CDR3 loop spans 15 amino acids. Trimming took 4 bases from V and 7 from J; bases not matched to a gene: 9. The CDR3 protein is CASSVSQGVKNEQFF. As DNA, the CDR3 is TGTGCCAGCAGTGTCTCACAGGGGGTTAAAAATGAGCAGTTCTTC.

The gene calls are TRBV19 and TRBJ1-1; 9 bases match TRBD1. CDR1 and CDR2 from the germline V gene are LNHDA and SQIVND (reference sequence). The CDR3 is made up of 14 amino acids. The junction had 6 bases not matched to a gene; V was cut back by 5 bases and J by 5 bases. The DNA of the CDR3 is TGTGCCAGTAGTCAACAGGGGGCTGGGACTGAAGCTTTCTTT. Protein product: CASSQQGAGTEAFF.

The chain combines TRBV5-1 with TRBJ2-3; TRBD2 aligns across 10 bases. The CDR3 has 19 residues. Per the germline V gene, CDR1 is SGHRS and CDR2 is YFSETQ. The V gene end was trimmed by 4 bases and the J gene end by 3 bases; junction bases not matched to a gene: 17. CDR3 in DNA: TGCGCCAGCAGCCGTCGCCCGCCCGAAGGGGGACTAGCGACAGATACGCAGTATTTT. Protein sequence: CASSRRPPEGGLATDTQYF.

V gene TRBV7-2 combines with J gene TRBJ2-1; a possible D gene is TRBD1 (6 bases). Trimming removed 5 bases at V and 11 bases at J, with 16 bases between. There are 13 residues in the CDR3. Germline-derived CDR1 and CDR2 are SGHTA and FQGNSA. CDR3 residues: CASSLPTGGQQFF. DNA of the CDR3: TGTGCCAGCAGCCTCCCGACAGGTGGTCAGCAGTTCTTC.

The J gene is TRBJ2-3, the V gene TRBV18, with a possible D match to TRBD2 (6 bases). The CDR3 is 14 residues long. The germline CDR1 and CDR2 sequences are KGHSH and LQKENI. Trimming stripped 3 bases from V and 2 bases from J, with 9 bases between. This CDR3 reads CASSPSGVTDTQYF. CDR3 coding DNA: TGTGCCAGCTCACCTAGCGGAGTCACAGATACGCAGTATTTT.

J is TRBJ2-7 and V is TRBV5-1, with D perhaps matching TRBD1 (5 bases). The CDR3 extends over 15 amino acids. The V gene lost 0 bases and the J gene lost 4 bases, with 14 bases spanning the gap. CDR1 is SGHRS, CDR2 YFSETQ, per germline. This CDR3 reads CASSLGTTELYEQYF. In DNA, the CDR3 is TGCGCCAGCAGCTTGGGGACGACAGAATTATACGAGCAGTACTTC.

The count of this clone is one. This chain joins TRBV21-1 and TRBJ2-7; TRBD2 is the table's D call and was not checked against the DNA. TRBV21-1 is recorded as a pseudogene. This CDR3 is 16 amino acids long. CDR3 in DNA: TGTGCCAGCAGCAAAGCTGCGGGGACGCGAGCCTACGAGCAGTACGTC. It yields the protein CASSKAAGTRAYEQYV.

This clone was recorded many times. The chain has TRBV7-9 and TRBJ1-3; 7 nucleotides agree with TRBD1. Germline V lookup: CDR1 SEHNR, CDR2 FQNEAQ (reference sequence). V gave up 0 bases and J gave up 12 bases; unmatched junction bases: 8. The CDR3 covers 14 residues. This chain's CDR3 is CASSLADRETDIYF. The CDR3 DNA reads as TGTGCCAGCAGCTTAGCCGACAGGGAAACAGACATATATTTT.

A remark on this clone: The sample has other DNA sequences that encode this CDR3 too. This chain joins TRBV27 and TRBJ2-5; TRBD2 matches 7 bases. The CDR3 runs to 13 residues. Germline CDR1 is MNHEY and CDR2 is SMNVEV (reference sequence). V was pared by 5 bases and J by 3 bases, with 3 bases of the junction left unmatched. Written as DNA, the CDR3 is TGTGCCAGCAGTCCAACTAGCGAAGAGACCCAGTACTTC. Its protein product is CASSPTSEETQYF.

This clone was picked up a small number of times. This chain connects TRBV2 to TRBJ1-2; D is unclear. The length of the CDR3 is 13 residues. CDR1 and CDR2 (germline): SNHLY, FYNNEI. With 6 bases removed from V and 2 bases from J, the gap between germline ends came to 10 bases. In nucleotides, the CDR3 is TGTGCCAGCAGCGAACAATTCAACTATGGCTACACCTTC. As protein: CASSEQFNYGYTF. The full variable domain, its missing parts supplied by reference TRBV2 and TRBJ1-2, is EPEVTQTPSHQVTQMGQEVILRCVPISNHLYFYWYRQILGQKVEFLVSFYNNEISEKSEIFDDQFSVERPDGSNFTLKIRSTKLEDSAMYFCASSEQFNYGYTFGSGTRLTVV.